The next 3 T cell receptor beta chains were all read from a single sample in a study of cytomegalovirus exposure and HLA in healthy donors. PCR primers comprised 60 Vbeta and 13 Jbeta primers. Only in-frame clones appear in the TCRdb table, and some are missing; sequencing was by immunoSEQ multiplex PCR. The repertoire holds 100,000 or so clones, with 75% to 85% as singletons. The sample was PBMCs. The source is a young man in good health and CMV-seronegative.

The chain joins TRBV19 to TRBJ2-5, with 7 bases fitting TRBD2. Trimming took 2 bases from V and 2 from J; bases not matched to a gene: 5. Germline CDR1 and CDR2: LNHDA and SQIVND (reference sequence). CDR3 length: 15 amino acids. The CDR3 bases are TGTGCCAGTAGTATATACCCGGGAGGACAAGAGACCCAGTACTTC. Translated, it gives CASSIYPGGQETQYF.

The chain combines TRBV6-5 with TRBJ2-3; maybe TRBD2 (6 bases). The V gene's germline CDR1 is MNHEY and CDR2 SVGAGI. This CDR3 has 13 residues. V lost 6 bases and J lost 6, with 13 bases in between. CDR3 DNA: TGTGCCAGCAGGGGACTCGTTCATGATACGCAGTATTTT. Translating gives CASRGLVHDTQYF.

The chain links TRBV4-2 to TRBJ2-7; D possibly corresponds to TRBD2 (7 bases). V shed 2 bases and J shed 3 bases, with 29 bases lying between them. Germline values: CDR1 LGHNA, CDR2 YNFKEQ. CDR3 length: 20 residues. The CDR3 DNA sequence: TGTGCCAGCAGCCAATACTTCTCTCTGGGGGCAGGCGGGAGTCTCTACGAGCAGTACTTC. Residues: CASSQYFSLGAGGSLYEQYF.